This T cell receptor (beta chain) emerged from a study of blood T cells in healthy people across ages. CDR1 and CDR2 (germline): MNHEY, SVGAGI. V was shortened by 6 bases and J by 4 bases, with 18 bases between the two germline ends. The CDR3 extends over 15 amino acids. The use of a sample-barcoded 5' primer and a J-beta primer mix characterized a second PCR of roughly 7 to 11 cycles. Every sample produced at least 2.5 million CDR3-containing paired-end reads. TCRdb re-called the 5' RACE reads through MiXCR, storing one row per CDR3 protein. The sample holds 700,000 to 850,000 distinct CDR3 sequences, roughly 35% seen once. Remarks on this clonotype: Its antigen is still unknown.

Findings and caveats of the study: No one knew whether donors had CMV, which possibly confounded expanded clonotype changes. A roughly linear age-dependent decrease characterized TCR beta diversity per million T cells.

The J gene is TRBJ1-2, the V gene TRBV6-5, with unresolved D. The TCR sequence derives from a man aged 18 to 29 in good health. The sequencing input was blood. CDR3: CASSPYEGRPYGYTF. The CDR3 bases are TGTGCCAGCAGCCCCTATGAGGGCCGTCCCTATGGCTACACCTTC.